This T cell receptor (beta chain) was recorded in a study of beta chain features in type 1 diabetes. Study in general: The number of sorted cells examined across all samples was fewer than 110,000,000. General observations from the study: Sequencing of cDNA might inflate the share of cells that strongly express TCR.

Isolated RNA was reverse transcribed in full, so expressed TCRB transcripts were sequenced. Profiled with immunoSEQ multiplex PCR; TCRdb holds only in-frame clones, not every one. Of 850,000 to 900,000 clones in the sample, roughly 16% were seen once. For this clone: What it binds is not known.

Per donor, one heparinised blood draw averaged approximately 120 mL. Purity (above 95%) was reached by all sorted populations. The clonotype originates from a woman between 18 and 29 years old in good health. Sequencing was done on a sample of naive CD4+ T cells from blood.

CDR3 coding DNA: TGTGCCAGCTCACCAATACGGCTGTACAATGAGCAGTTCTTC. This codes for CASSPIRLYNEQFF. The J gene is TRBJ2-1, the V gene TRBV18; D is undetermined. The V and J ends lost 2 bases and 4 bases respectively, with 9 bases between them. Germline CDR1 is KGHSH and CDR2 is LQKENI. The CDR3 loop spans 14 amino acids.